The 19 T cell receptor beta chains below all came from one sample that was sequenced in a study of identical twins. In TCRdb, the 5' RACE reads were re-called with MiXCR into one record per CDR3 protein. The data hold approximately 220,000 distinct CDR3 sequences, with about a tenth observed a single time. Input material: memory (CD45RO+) T cells sorted from blood. The receptors come from a young woman in good health.

The gene calls are TRBV6-5 and TRBJ2-7; 7 nucleotides agree with TRBD1. V trimming: 0 bases; J trimming: 2 bases; junction bases outside the gene matches: 16. Germline lookup yields CDR1 MNHEY and CDR2 SVGAGI. CDR3 size: 19 residues. CDR3 in amino acids: CASSYSSPQGRPLAYEQYF. The DNA for the CDR3 is TGTGCCAGCAGTTACTCCTCCCCACAGGGGAGACCCCTAGCCTACGAGCAGTACTTC.

This clonotype occurred many times. The rearrangement uses TRBV12-3 or TRBV12-4 and TRBJ1-1; the D is unclear. Trimming stripped 5 bases from V and 1 base from J, with 11 bases between. The CDR3 length is 14 residues. This chain's CDR3 is CASSPPNKNTEAFF. The CDR3 bases are TGTGCCAGCAGTCCTCCCAACAAGAACACTGAAGCTTTCTTT.

The chain recombines TRBV12-3 or TRBV12-4 with TRBJ2-2; 8 nucleotides align to TRBD1. Germline trimming cut 5 bases from V and 4 bases from J; bases unmatched to any gene: 9. The length of the CDR3 is 16 residues. CDR3 amino acids: CASSRETGEVTGELFF. The CDR3 coding sequence is TGTGCCAGCAGTAGGGAGACAGGGGAAGTCACCGGGGAGCTGTTTTTT.

This clonotype appeared many times. V gene TRBV7-2 combines with J gene TRBJ2-7; D might be TRBD2 (6 bases). The CDR3 extends over 12 amino acids. CDR1 is SGHTA, CDR2 FQGNSA, per germline. Trimming stripped 5 bases from V and 10 bases from J, with 15 bases between. CDR3 nucleotide sequence: TGTGCCAGCAGCCAACAGACTAGTCGCCAGTACTTC. Translating it yields CASSQQTSRQYF.

This clonotype came up many times. The genes are TRBV10-3 and TRBJ1-6, with D hard to call. Germline loops: CDR1 ENHRY, CDR2 SYGVKD. Between the trimmed V and J ends, which lost 0 bases and 9 bases, there was a span of 15 bases. CDR3 length: 16 residues. CDR3 loop: CAISESKATAGSPLHF. The CDR3 nucleotides read TGTGCCATCAGTGAGTCGAAAGCAACCGCGGGTTCACCCCTCCACTTT.

The sample holds a few counts of this clonotype. The rearrangement uses TRBV5-1 and TRBJ2-5; D not resolved. CDR3 size: 14 residues. The germline gives CDR1 SGHRS, CDR2 YFSETQ. Trimming took 2 bases from V and 1 from J, leaving 9 bases between them. The CDR3 loop is CASSLQLFQETQYF. The CDR3, as DNA: TGCGCCAGCAGCTTACAACTATTCCAAGAGACCCAGTACTTC.

This clonotype was recorded many times. The chain recombines TRBV20-1 with TRBJ2-3; D could derive from TRBD1 or TRBD2 (5 bases each). Trimming took 3 bases from V and 6 from J, leaving 16 bases between them. This CDR3 contains 14 residues. Looked up from germline, CDR1 is DFQATT and CDR2 is SNEGSKA (reference sequence). The CDR3, as DNA: TGCAGTGCTAGCCGGGACCACTTGTCGGATACGCAGTATTTT. It encodes CSASRDHLSDTQYF.

This clonotype appeared many times. This chain joins TRBV12-3 or TRBV12-4 and TRBJ1-2; unclear D gene. This CDR3 is built from 12 residues. V was cut by 7 bases and J by 8 bases, with 14 bases left in between. The CDR3 DNA is TGTGCCAGCATTACCCCACGATCCGGCTACACCTTC. It translates to CASITPRSGYTF.

The chain has TRBV11-2 and TRBJ2-5; TRBD2 aligns across 15 bases. This CDR3 contains 16 residues. J was trimmed by 5 bases and V by 5 bases; bases with no gene match: 6. Germline V gene lookup returns CDR1 SGHAT and CDR2 FQNNGV. As DNA, the CDR3 is TGTGCCAGCAGCCCCTGGACTAGCGGGAGGGAGGAGACCCAGTACTTC. Its translation: CASSPWTSGREETQYF.

V gene TRBV10-3 combines with J gene TRBJ1-2; D not certain. Germline V gene lookup returns CDR1 ENHRY and CDR2 SYGVKD. The V gene lost 3 bases and the J gene lost 8 bases, with 13 bases spanning the gap. The CDR3 loop spans 13 amino acids. CDR3 in DNA: TGTGCCATCAGTGAATTCACGGGGTACGGCTACACCTTC. It is translated as CAISEFTGYGYTF.

This chain joins TRBV6-1 and TRBJ2-7; 12 nucleotides align to TRBD1. V lost 10 bases, J lost 4 bases, and 8 bases stayed unmatched. Germline V gene lookup returns CDR1 MNHNS and CDR2 SASEGT. The CDR3 is made up of 14 amino acids. CDR3 amino acids: CATNRDRGPYEQYF. The CDR3 region has the DNA TGTGCCACGAACCGGGACAGGGGGCCGTACGAGCAGTACTTC.

The chain recombines TRBV5-5 with TRBJ2-1; 7 positions agree with TRBD2. The junction had 6 bases not matched to a gene; V was cut back by 2 bases and J by 7 bases. This CDR3 is built from 14 residues. The germline V gene encodes CDR1 SGHKS and CDR2 YYEKEE (reference sequence). The CDR3: CASSLGGSQNEQFF. In DNA form, the CDR3 reads TGTGCCAGCAGCTTAGGCGGGAGTCAGAATGAGCAGTTCTTC. The full variable domain, completed using reference TRBV5-5 and TRBJ2-1, is DAGVTQSPTHLIKTRGQQVTLRCSPISGHKSVSWYQQVLGQGPQFIFQYYEKEERGRGNFPDRFSARQFPNYSSELNVNALLLGDSALYLCASSLGGSQNEQFFGPGTRLTVL.

The sample holds one count of this clonotype. The V and J genes are TRBV6-2 or TRBV6-3 and TRBJ2-7; TRBD2 might be the D (5 bases). This CDR3 spans 15 amino acids. Germline V lookup: CDR1 MNHEY, CDR2 SVGEGT. With 6 bases removed from V and 0 bases from J, the gap between germline ends came to 15 bases. The CDR3 loop is CASRIGVGSSYEQYF. The CDR3 nucleotides are TGTGCCAGCAGAATCGGGGTGGGAAGCTCCTACGAGCAGTACTTC.

This clonotype was recorded a few times. The gene calls are TRBV12-3 or TRBV12-4 and TRBJ2-7; tentatively, D is TRBD1 (6 bases). V was cut by 2 bases and J by 6 bases, with 8 bases left in between. The CDR3 spans 12 residues. In DNA, the CDR3 is TGTGCCAGCAGTTTAACAGGGTCCGAGCAGTACTTC. Encoded protein: CASSLTGSEQYF.

This clonotype was detected only a few times. The chain employs TRBV20-1 and TRBJ2-5, with TRBD2 matching 10 bases. Germline V gives CDR1 DFQATT, CDR2 SNEGSKA (reference sequence). The V and J ends lost 0 bases and 5 bases, in that order; junction bases with no gene match: 12. This CDR3 is built from 17 residues. The CDR3 region is CSARDSLLAGEWETQYF. The CDR3 DNA follows: TGCAGTGCTAGAGATTCCCTCCTAGCGGGGGAGTGGGAGACCCAGTACTTC.

There are many counts of this clonotype. The chain has TRBV20-1 and TRBJ2-5; 7 positions agree with TRBD1. Germline trimming cut 2 bases from V and 4 bases from J; bases unmatched to any gene: 13. Per germline, CDR1 DFQATT and CDR2 SNEGSKA (reference sequence). This CDR3 spans 16 amino acids. CDR3 sequence (DNA): TGCAGTGCTAGAAGTCAGGCAGGGGGTTTTTTAGAGACCCAGTACTTC. It is translated as CSARSQAGGFLETQYF.

The chain uses TRBV7-2 and TRBJ2-1; D is perhaps TRBD1 or TRBD2 (6 bases each). The CDR3 length is 15 residues. V was clipped by 3 bases and J by 1 base, with 10 bases between them. CDR1 SGHTA and CDR2 FQGNSA come from the germline V gene. The CDR3 reads CASSFWGASYNEQFF. The DNA of the CDR3 is TGTGCCAGCAGCTTTTGGGGGGCATCCTACAATGAGCAGTTCTTC.

This clonotype has a count of ten or more. The rearrangement joins TRBV27 to TRBJ2-7; D unresolved. This CDR3 region has 13 residues. CDR1 and CDR2 from the germline V gene are MNHEY and SMNVEV (reference sequence). V was cut by 2 bases and J by 3 bases, with 8 bases left in between. CDR3 amino acids: CASSLGLDYEQYF. For the CDR3, the DNA is TGTGCCAGCAGTTTAGGGCTAGACTACGAGCAGTACTTC.

This clonotype was detected only a few times. This chain joins TRBV7-9 and TRBJ1-1; a possible D gene is TRBD1 (6 bases). The CDR3 contains 11 residues. Germline V gene sequence: CDR1 SEHNR, CDR2 FQNEAQ (reference sequence). V lost 5 bases to trimming and J lost 11 bases, with 12 bases between them. CDR3 sequence reads: CASSRGQRAFF. In DNA, the CDR3 is TGTGCCAGCAGCCGCGGACAGCGTGCTTTCTTT.